This note documents a single TCR beta chain sequence. The antigen remains unidentified. This sample stems from a study of CD4 T cells in relation to SARS-CoV-2 and coronaviruses. Study background: Shared crossreactive spike epitopes were mapped to their HLA restriction.

The CDR3 has 15 amino acids. Germline V gene sequence: CDR1 SGHRS, CDR2 YFSETQ. The V gene end was trimmed by 4 bases and the J gene end by 6 bases; junction bases not matched to a gene: 6. Before the COVID-19 pandemic, during about 2010-2018, CD4+ T cells were taken from unexposed donors. After about 10 days of culture, CD4+ T cells were isolated. As cell numbers allowed, unexposed-donor CD4+ T cells faced SARS-CoV-2 S/N and four cold-coronavirus spikes. The protocol was immunoSEQ multiplex PCR, while the TCRdb copy is restricted to in-frame clones and leaves out a portion. The sample has some 25,000 clones; roughly 80% are singletons.

The sequenced sample was CD4+ T cells from PBMCs, cultured in vitro. The chain employs TRBV5-1 and TRBJ2-2; 10 bases map to TRBD1. The sequence derives from a human donor in good health. This CDR3 is CASSIDRGRAGELFF. DNA of the CDR3: TGCGCCAGCAGCATAGACAGGGGGCGAGCCGGGGAGCTGTTTTTT.